Shown below are 8 T cell receptor beta chains from a single sample sequenced in a study of T and B cells in COVID-19 patients. From blood, about 250-550 ng of genomic DNA served as TRB template. BIOMED2 TRB-A/B primer pools were used in multiplex TRB PCR. MiXCR was run by TCRdb on the multiplex PCR reads, yielding one entry per CDR3 protein. The repertoire holds several thousand distinct CDR3 sequences, around 27% seen once, with under 45% in the top ten. Specimen: blood. Source of these receptors: a human donor with active COVID-19.

This clonotype rates as medium-sized (0.01 to 0.1%). The chain is built from TRBV5-5 and TRBJ1-2, with a tentative D call TRBD1 (6 bases). The CDR3 extends over 14 amino acids. V lost 4 bases to trimming and J lost 5 bases, with 15 bases between them. Germline lookup yields CDR1 SGHKS and CDR2 YYEKEE (reference sequence). The chain's CDR3 is CASSHDRSLYGYTF. The CDR3 DNA sequence: TGTGCCAGCAGCCATGACAGGAGCTTATATGGCTACACCTTC.

V and J are TRBV5-6 and TRBJ1-2; D gene uncertain. The CDR3 is made up of 14 amino acids. Per germline, CDR1 SGHDT and CDR2 YYEEEE. Trimming removed 1 base at V and 2 bases at J, with 9 bases between. Here the CDR3 DNA reads TGTGCCAGCAGCTTGCCGGGCAGGAACTATGGCTACACCTTC. Translation: CASSLPGRNYGYTF.

This clonotype is judged medium-sized. This sequence joins TRBV6-5 and TRBJ2-7; D is possibly TRBD1 (6 bases). The CDR3 is made up of 14 amino acids. Germline loops: CDR1 MNHEY, CDR2 SVGAGI. V was cut by 5 bases and J by 1 base, with 12 bases left in between. CDR3 region: CASSRQVPSYEQYF. CDR3 bases: TGTGCCAGCAGTAGACAGGTCCCATCCTACGAGCAGTACTTC.

Of note for this clonotype: A much larger clone sits a single nucleotide away, making a read error possible. This rearrangement joins TRBV19 to TRBJ1-2; D may be TRBD1 (5 bases). CDR1 and CDR2 (germline): LNHDA, SQIVND (reference sequence). The CDR3 covers 13 residues. Trimming cost V 5 bases and J 4 bases, with 11 bases left between them. CDR3 residues: CASSPQVPYGYTF. CDR3 in DNA: TGTGCCAGTAGTCCACAGGTCCCCTATGGCTACACCTTC.

This clonotype counts as medium-sized (0.01 to 0.1%). The genes are TRBV19 and TRBJ1-2, with 9 nucleotides matching TRBD1. The CDR3 runs to 14 residues. Germline values: CDR1 LNHDA, CDR2 SQIVND (reference sequence). V was clipped by 5 bases and J by 1 base; unmatched bases: 2. The CDR3 region has the DNA TGTGCCAGTAGTCCGACAGGGGGTAACTATGGCTACACCTTC. This encodes CASSPTGGNYGYTF.

The chain recombines TRBV4-3 with TRBJ2-1; weak D call: TRBD2 (5 bases). In germline, CDR1 is LGHNA, CDR2 YSLEER. CDR3 length: 14 amino acids. The V gene lost 0 bases and the J gene lost 7 bases, with 10 bases spanning the gap. CDR3 nucleotide sequence: TGCGCCAGCAGCCAAGAAGGACTGGTAAATGAGCAGTTCTTC. Its translation is CASSQEGLVNEQFF.

By proportion, this clonotype is medium-sized. V is TRBV12-3 or TRBV12-4 and J is TRBJ2-5, with D perhaps matching TRBD1 (5 bases). Trimming left V 7 bases short and J 3 bases short, with 15 bases between. This CDR3 spans 14 amino acids. CDR3 sequence: CASTLKGAKETQYF. The CDR3 region has the DNA TGTGCCAGCACCCTTAAAGGGGCCAAAGAGACCCAGTACTTC.

The chain uses TRBV7-2 and TRBJ2-7; 11 bases match TRBD2. CDR1 and CDR2 (germline): SGHTA, FQGNSA. After removal of 0 bases from V and 2 bases from J, the junction contained 0 bases not matched to a gene. This CDR3 is built from 15 residues. CDR3 sequence reads: CASSLASGGAYEQYF. The CDR3, as DNA: TGTGCCAGCAGCTTAGCTAGCGGGGGGGCCTACGAGCAGTACTTC.